This T cell receptor (beta chain) was captured in a study of Ad26.COV2.S vaccination and SARS-CoV-2 variants. General study results and limits: Placebo recipients trailed vaccine recipients in spike-specific TCR breadth. People who got the vaccine or the placebo had similar non-spike TCR breadth.

Treatment meaning: 19 received Ad26.COV2.S at low or high dose, single or two shots; several received placebo; per-sample allocation not given. Each sample was drawn 63 days after the first injection (of vaccine or placebo). For this clone: As yet, its antigen is unknown.

The method was immunoSEQ multiplex PCR; TCRdb's version includes in-frame clones alone and lacks a portion of them. The table lists roughly 500,000 clones, nearly 90% of them singletons. Per germline, CDR1 SGHNT and CDR2 YENEEA. Deletions cut 0 bases from V and 2 bases from J, with 14 bases between. CDR3 length: 16 residues. The receptor comes from a person between 18 and 65 years old who received the Ad26.COV2.S COVID-19 vaccine or a placebo. This sequence joins TRBV11-3 and TRBJ2-7; D is uncertain. This sample comprised peripheral blood, obtained in a trial of Ad26.COV2.S vaccine versus placebo. The CDR3 coding sequence is TGTGCCAGCAGCTTAGATGGGATCTCGGGCGCCTACGAGCAGTACGTC. It specifies CASSLDGISGAYEQYV.